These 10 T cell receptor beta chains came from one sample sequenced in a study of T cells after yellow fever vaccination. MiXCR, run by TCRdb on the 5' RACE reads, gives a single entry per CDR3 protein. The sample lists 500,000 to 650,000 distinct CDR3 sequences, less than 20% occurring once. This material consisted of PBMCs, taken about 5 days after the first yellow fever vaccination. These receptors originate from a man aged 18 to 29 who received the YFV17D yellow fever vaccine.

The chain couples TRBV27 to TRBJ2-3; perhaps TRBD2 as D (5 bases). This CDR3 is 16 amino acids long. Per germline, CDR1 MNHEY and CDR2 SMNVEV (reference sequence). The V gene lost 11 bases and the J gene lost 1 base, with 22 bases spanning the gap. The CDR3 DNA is TGTGCCCACCCGGTCCTTGGCGGGTCGTGCACAGATACGCAGTATTTT. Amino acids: CAHPVLGGSCTDTQYF.

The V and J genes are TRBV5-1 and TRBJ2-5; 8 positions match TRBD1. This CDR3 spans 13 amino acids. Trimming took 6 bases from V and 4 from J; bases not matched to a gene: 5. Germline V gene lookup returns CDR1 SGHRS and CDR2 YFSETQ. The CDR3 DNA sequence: TGCGCCAGCACTACAGGGGGGAGAGAGACCCAGTACTTC. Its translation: CASTTGGRETQYF.

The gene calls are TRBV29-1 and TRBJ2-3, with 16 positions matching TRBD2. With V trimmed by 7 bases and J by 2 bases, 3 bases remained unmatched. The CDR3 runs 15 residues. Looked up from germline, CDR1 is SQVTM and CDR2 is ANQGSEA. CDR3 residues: CSGGLAGGFTDTQYF. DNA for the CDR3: TGCAGCGGGGGACTAGCGGGGGGGTTCACAGATACGCAGTATTTT.

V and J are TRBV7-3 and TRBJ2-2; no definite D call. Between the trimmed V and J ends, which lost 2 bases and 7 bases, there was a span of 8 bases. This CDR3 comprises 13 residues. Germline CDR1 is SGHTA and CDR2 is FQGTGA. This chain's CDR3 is CASSLPPSGELFF. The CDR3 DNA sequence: TGTGCCAGCAGCTTACCCCCAAGCGGGGAGCTGTTTTTT.

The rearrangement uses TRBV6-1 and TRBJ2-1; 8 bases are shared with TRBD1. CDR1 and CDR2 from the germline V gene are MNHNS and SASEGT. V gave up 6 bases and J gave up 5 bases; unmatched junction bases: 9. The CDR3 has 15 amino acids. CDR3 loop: CASSHRGLGNNEQFF. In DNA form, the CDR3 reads TGTGCCAGCAGCCACAGGGGGTTGGGAAACAATGAGCAGTTCTTC.

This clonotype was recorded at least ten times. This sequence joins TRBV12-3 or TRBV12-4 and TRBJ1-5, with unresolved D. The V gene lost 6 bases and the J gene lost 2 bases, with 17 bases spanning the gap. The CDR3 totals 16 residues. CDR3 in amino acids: CASSPTLKQGNQPQHF. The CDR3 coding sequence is TGTGCCAGCAGCCCTACCCTTAAGCAAGGCAATCAGCCCCAGCATTTT.

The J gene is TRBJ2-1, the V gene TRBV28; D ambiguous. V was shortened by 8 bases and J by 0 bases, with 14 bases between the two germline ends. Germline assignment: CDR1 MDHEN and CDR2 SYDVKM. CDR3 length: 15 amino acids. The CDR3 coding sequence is TGTGCCAGCCGAACGACTTGGGGCTCCTACAATGAGCAGTTCTTC. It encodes CASRTTWGSYNEQFF.

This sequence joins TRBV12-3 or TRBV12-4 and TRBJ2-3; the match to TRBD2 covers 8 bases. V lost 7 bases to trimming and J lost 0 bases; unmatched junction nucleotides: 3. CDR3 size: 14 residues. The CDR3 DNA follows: TGTGCCAGCAACCTAGCGGGTAGCACAGATACGCAGTATTTT. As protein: CASNLAGSTDTQYF.

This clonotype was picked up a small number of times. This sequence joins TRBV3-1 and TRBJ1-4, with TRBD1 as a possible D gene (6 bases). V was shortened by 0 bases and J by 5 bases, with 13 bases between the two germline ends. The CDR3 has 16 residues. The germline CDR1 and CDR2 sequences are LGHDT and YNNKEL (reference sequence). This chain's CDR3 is CASSQEYRDGNEKLFF. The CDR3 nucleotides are TGTGCCAGCAGCCAAGAATACAGGGATGGGAATGAAAAACTGTTTTTT.

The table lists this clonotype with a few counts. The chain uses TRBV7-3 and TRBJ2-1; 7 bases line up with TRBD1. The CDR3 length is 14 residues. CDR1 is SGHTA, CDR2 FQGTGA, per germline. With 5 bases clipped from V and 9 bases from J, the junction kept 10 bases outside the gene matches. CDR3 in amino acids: CASSATGAQGEQFF. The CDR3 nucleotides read TGTGCCAGCAGCGCAACAGGGGCCCAGGGTGAGCAGTTCTTC.